A selection of T cell receptor beta chains follows, all from one sample in a study of shared clonotypes between healthy human individuals. Profiling relied on immunoSEQ multiplex PCR, and the TCRdb table lists in-frame clones only, not all of them. The table lists some 95,000 clones, about two thirds of them singletons, with less than 55% in the top ten. Sequenced sample: memory CD8+ T cells sorted from blood. These receptors originate from a man aged 30 to 39 in good health. The conserved cysteine and the conserved F or W are not part of the CDR3 here. The order of the fields is J gene, V gene, CDR3 protein.

TRBJ2-2 | TRBV11-3 | ASSSRQGTGELF
TRBJ2-7 | TRBV13 | ASSGATEREQY
TRBJ2-1 | TRBV25-1 | ASSESGSGKYNEQF
TRBJ2-7 | TRBV28 | ASSLGGASGRTNEQY
TRBJ2-7 | TRBV11-2 | ASSLAGTSYEQY
TRBJ2-1 | TRBV27 | ASRKAGLAGRNEQF
TRBJ2-2 | TRBV10-1 | ASGEDRDYTGELF
TRBJ1-2 | TRBV10-3 | AISTSRTVNYGYT
TRBJ2-5 | TRBV27 | ASSPTGYSAQY
TRBJ2-2 | TRBV7-6 | ASSPSIAGGNTGELF
TRBJ2-5 | TRBV28 | ASSPRGLHETQY
TRBJ2-3 | TRBV7-9 | ASSYLAGGPDTQY
TRBJ2-5 | TRBV25-1 | ASRSPGGETQY
TRBJ2-5 | TRBV18 | ASSHSWETQY
TRBJ2-1 | TRBV27 | ASKGLAGRNEQF
TRBJ2-7 | TRBV27 | ASSFWQGNPYEQY
TRBJ1-1 | TRBV27 | ASSRLGGFTEAF
TRBJ1-4 | TRBV27 | ASSLLGEDEKLF
TRBJ2-1 | TRBV28 | ASRPPGYNEQF
TRBJ2-3 | TRBV28 | ASSLSSGSDTQY
TRBJ2-7 | TRBV11-1 | ASTLRQGGAYEQY
TRBJ2-7 | TRBV7-2 | ASSFHGPEYEQY
TRBJ2-5 | TRBV19 | ASRPGTWAQGTQY
TRBJ2-2 | TRBV6-4 | ASSDSDTNTGELF
TRBJ2-3 | TRBV9 | ASSVEVALLADTQY
TRBJ2-1 | TRBV2 | ASRSGTSAGLGEQF
TRBJ2-3 | TRBV2 | ASRGGQSTDTQY
TRBJ2-1 | TRBV15 | ATSRRGRSSYNEQF
TRBJ2-3 | TRBV5-6 | ASTLGGAHTDTQY
TRBJ2-2 | TRBV7-8 | ASSLGEGVAGELF
TRBJ2-1 | TRBV2 | ASSDLQGGYNEQF
TRBJ2-1 | TRBV7-3 | ASSPGWEAYNEQF
TRBJ2-5 | TRBV10-3 | AISQGAGETQY
TRBJ1-5 | TRBV19 | ASSTPILTGGDGNQPQH
TRBJ2-1 | TRBV28 | ASSKVPGQEQF
TRBJ2-3 | TRBV2 | AITSGDPDTQY
TRBJ1-1 | TRBV6-1 | ASSEGRTEAF
TRBJ2-1 | TRBV9 | ASSVTPTSPSSYNEQF
TRBJ2-1 | TRBV7-8 | ASSLVTGLGANEQF
TRBJ2-3 | TRBV9 | ASSVVSDTQY
TRBJ1-1 | TRBV27 | ASSLGGNTEAF
TRBJ1-1 | TRBV18 | ASSPETERDTEAF
TRBJ2-1 | TRBV29-1 | SVEGLAGNEQF
TRBJ1-4 | TRBV2 | ASSAQRPDGKLF
TRBJ1-5 | TRBV15 | ATLQDRGLSQPQH
TRBJ2-3 | TRBV6-1 | ASSEIRGDTQY
TRBJ2-2 | TRBV25-1 | ASSPGGARGGDGELF
TRBJ2-1 | TRBV7-9 | ASSLPGTSGGSYNEQF
TRBJ1-1 | TRBV2 | ASEWFLSEAF
TRBJ2-7 | TRBV11-2 | ASSLTGGRYEQY
TRBJ2-1 | TRBV28 | ASSLYGSEQF
TRBJ2-5 | TRBV19 | ASSPGTIQTQY